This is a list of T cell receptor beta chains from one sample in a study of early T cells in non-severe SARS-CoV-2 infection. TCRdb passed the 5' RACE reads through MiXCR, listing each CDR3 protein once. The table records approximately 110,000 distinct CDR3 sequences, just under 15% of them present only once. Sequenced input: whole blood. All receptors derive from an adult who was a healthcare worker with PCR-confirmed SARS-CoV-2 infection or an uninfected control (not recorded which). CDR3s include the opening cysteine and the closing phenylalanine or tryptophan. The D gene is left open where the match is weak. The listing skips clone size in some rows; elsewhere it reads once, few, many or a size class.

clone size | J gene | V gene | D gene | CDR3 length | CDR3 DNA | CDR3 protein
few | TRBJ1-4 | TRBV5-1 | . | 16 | TGCGCCAGCAGCTTGGGGGCAGTCACAACTAATGAAAAACTGTTTTTT | CASSLGAVTTNEKLFF
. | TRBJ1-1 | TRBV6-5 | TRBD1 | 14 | TGTGCCAGCAGTCGGGACAGGGGTATGGCTGAAGCTTTCTTT | CASSRDRGMAEAFF
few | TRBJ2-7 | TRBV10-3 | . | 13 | TGTGCCATCAAAAGGGGGGGAGACTACGAGCAGTACTTC | CAIKRGGDYEQYF
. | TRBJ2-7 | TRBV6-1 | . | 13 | TGTGCCAGCAGTGAGCGGGAAGGCGGCGAGCAGTACTTC | CASSEREGGEQYF
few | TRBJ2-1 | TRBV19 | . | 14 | TGTGCCAGTAGTGCCGGGCGGGGAAACAATGAGCAGTTCTTC | CASSAGRGNNEQFF
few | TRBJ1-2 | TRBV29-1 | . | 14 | TGCAGCGTTGATGACACCACGCCTGACTATGGCTACACCTTC | CSVDDTTPDYGYTF
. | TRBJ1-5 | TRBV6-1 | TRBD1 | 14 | TGTGCCAGCAGTGAATTAGGGACAGGGTCGTCCCAGCATTTT | CASSELGTGSSQHF
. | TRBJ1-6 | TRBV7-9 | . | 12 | TGTGCCAGCAGCTTGGACGATTCACCCCTCCACTTT | CASSLDDSPLHF
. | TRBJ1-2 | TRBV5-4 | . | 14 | TGTGCCAGCAGCTTGGATGGCCTAGGGTATGGCTACACCTTC | CASSLDGLGYGYTF
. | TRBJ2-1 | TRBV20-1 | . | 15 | TGCAGTGCTAGAGACCCGATGAAAGAGTACAATGAGCAGTTCTTC | CSARDPMKEYNEQFF
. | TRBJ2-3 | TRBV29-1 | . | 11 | TGCAGCGTCGGGACAATCGATACGCAGTATTTT | CSVGTIDTQYF
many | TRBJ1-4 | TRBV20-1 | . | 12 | TGCAGTGCTAGAATAAGGGATGAAAAACTGTTTTTT | CSARIRDEKLFF
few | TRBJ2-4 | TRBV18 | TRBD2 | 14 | TGTGCCAGCTCGCCCGCGGGGGTGGGAAACATTCAGTACTTC | CASSPAGVGNIQYF
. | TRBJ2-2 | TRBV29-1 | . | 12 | TGCAGCTTCAGAGGGGATGCCGGGGAGCTGTTTTTT | CSFRGDAGELFF
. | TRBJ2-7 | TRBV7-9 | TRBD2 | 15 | TGTGCCAGCAGCTCGTCATGGGGGGGGACCTACGAGCAGTACTTC | CASSSSWGGTYEQYF
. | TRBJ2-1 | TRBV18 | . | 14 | TGTGCCAGCTCACCAGGAAAGGGTAGACATGAGCAGTTCTTC | CASSPGKGRHEQFF
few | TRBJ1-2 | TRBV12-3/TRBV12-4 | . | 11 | TGTGCCAGCAGTTTTGGGTATGGCTACACCTTC | CASSFGYGYTF
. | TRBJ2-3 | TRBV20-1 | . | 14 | TGCAGTGCTAGAAGGCGGGCCAGCACAGATACGCAGTATTTT | CSARRRASTDTQYF
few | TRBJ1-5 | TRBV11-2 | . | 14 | TGTGCCAGCAGCGTTGACAGTCCTAATCAGCCCCAGCATTTT | CASSVDSPNQPQHF
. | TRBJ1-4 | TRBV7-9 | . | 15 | TGTGCCAGCAGCTGGGGGGGAGAGGTTAATGAAAAACTGTTTTTT | CASSWGGEVNEKLFF
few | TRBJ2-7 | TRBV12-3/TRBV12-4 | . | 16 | TGTGCCAGCAGTTTGGACCCGGGCGGAAAGTCCTACGAGCAGTACTTC | CASSLDPGGKSYEQYF
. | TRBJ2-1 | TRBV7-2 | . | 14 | TGTGCCAGCAGCTTAGGACTTCAGTACAATGAGCAGTTCTTC | CASSLGLQYNEQFF
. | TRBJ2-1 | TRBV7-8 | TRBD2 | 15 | TGTGCCAGCAGCCTACTAGCGGGGACGATCAATGAGCAGTTCTTC | CASSLLAGTINEQFF
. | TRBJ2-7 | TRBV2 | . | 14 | TGTGCCAGCAGTCGACAGTCCGCTGCCTACGAGCAGTACTTC | CASSRQSAAYEQYF
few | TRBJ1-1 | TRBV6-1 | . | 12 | TGTGCCAGCAGGACGCTGCCCACTGAAGCTTTCTTT | CASRTLPTEAFF
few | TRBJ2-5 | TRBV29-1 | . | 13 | TGCAGCGTTGAGGGACCCGATAGGGAGACCCAGTACTTC | CSVEGPDRETQYF
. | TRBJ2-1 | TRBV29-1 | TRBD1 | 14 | TGCAGCGCTGATCGGGACAGGGCCTACAATGAGCAGTTCTTC | CSADRDRAYNEQFF
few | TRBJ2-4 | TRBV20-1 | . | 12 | TGCAGTGCGCCCGGGGCCAAAAACATTCAGTACTTC | CSAPGAKNIQYF
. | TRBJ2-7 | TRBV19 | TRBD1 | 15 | TGTGCCAGTAGTATAGGCCGGACAGGGTACAACGAGCAGTACTTC | CASSIGRTGYNEQYF
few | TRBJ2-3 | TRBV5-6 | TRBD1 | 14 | TGTGCCAGCAGCTTTGGGACAGAAGAAGATACGCAGTATTTT | CASSFGTEEDTQYF
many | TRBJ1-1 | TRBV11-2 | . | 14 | TGTGCCAGCAGCTTCCAGAGCATGAACACTGAAGCTTTCTTT | CASSFQSMNTEAFF
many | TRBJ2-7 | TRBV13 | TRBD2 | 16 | TGTGCCAGCAGCTTAGATCGACTAGCGTCCCCCAACGAGCAGTACTTC | CASSLDRLASPNEQYF
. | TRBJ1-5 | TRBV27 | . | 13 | TGTGCCAGCAGATTCAGGGGAGGGCAGCCCCAGCATTTT | CASRFRGGQPQHF
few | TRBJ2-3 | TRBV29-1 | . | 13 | TGCAGCGTTTTGGGGGAACGTACAGATACGCAGTATTTT | CSVLGERTDTQYF
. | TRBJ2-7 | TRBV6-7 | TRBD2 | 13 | TGTGCCAGCCTGAAGGGACTACCTTACGAGCAGTACTTC | CASLKGLPYEQYF
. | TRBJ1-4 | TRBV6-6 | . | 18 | TGTGCCAGCAGACCGGATGCGGGACGGCTACTGGCTAATGAAAAACTGTTTTTT | CASRPDAGRLLANEKLFF
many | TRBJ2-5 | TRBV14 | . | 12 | TGTGCCAGCAGCCAAGTCAGTGTGACCCAGTACTTC | CASSQVSVTQYF
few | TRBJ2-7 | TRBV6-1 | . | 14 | TGTGCCAGCAGTGAAAGAGATAACTCCTACGAGCAGTACTTC | CASSERDNSYEQYF
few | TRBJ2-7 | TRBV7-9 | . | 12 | TGTGCCAGCAGCCTGGGGAACGGCGAGCAGTACTTC | CASSLGNGEQYF
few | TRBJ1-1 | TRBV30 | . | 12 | TGTGCCTGGAGTGACGGGCCCCAGCGGGCTTTCTTT | CAWSDGPQRAFF
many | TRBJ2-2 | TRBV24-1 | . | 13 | TGTGCCACCAGTGATGGGGCCGCCGGGGAGCTGTTTTTT | CATSDGAAGELFF
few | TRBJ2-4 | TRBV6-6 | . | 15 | TGTGCCAGCAGTCAGGGGGGGGCCGCCAAAAACATTCAGTACTTC | CASSQGGAAKNIQYF
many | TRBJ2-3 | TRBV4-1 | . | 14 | TGCGCCAGCAGCCAAAGGCCAGGACTAACTACGCAGTATTTT | CASSQRPGLTTQYF
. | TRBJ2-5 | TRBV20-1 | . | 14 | TGCAGTGCTACCCTCCGGGCCTTGGATGAGACCCAGTACTTC | CSATLRALDETQYF
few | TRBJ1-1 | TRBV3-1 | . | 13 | TGTGCCAGCAGCGAAACTCCAGGGGTGGATGCTTTCTTT | CASSETPGVDAFF
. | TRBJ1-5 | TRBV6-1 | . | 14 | TGTGCCAGCAGTGAAACGTTTGGGAATCAGCCCCAGCATTTT | CASSETFGNQPQHF
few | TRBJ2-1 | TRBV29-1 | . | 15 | TGCAGCGCCCGGAGGGGGTGGGACAACTACAATGAGCAGTTCTTC | CSARRGWDNYNEQFF
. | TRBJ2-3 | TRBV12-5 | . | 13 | TGTGCTAGTGGGGGCAGTAGCTCAGATACGCAGTATTTT | CASGGSSSDTQYF
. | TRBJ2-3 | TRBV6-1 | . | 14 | TGTGCCAGCAGTGAAGGCAGGGGCACAGATACGCAGTATTTT | CASSEGRGTDTQYF
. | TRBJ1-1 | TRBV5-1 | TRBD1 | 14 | TGCGCCAGCAGGGACGGGACAGGGATCACTGAAGCTTTCTTT | CASRDGTGITEAFF
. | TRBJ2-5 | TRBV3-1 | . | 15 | TGTGCCAGCAGCCGTTCAGGGGCGATCCAAGAGACCCAGTACTTC | CASSRSGAIQETQYF
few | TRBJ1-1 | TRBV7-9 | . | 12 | TGTGCCAGCAGCTTAGTCGAATCAGAAGCTTTCTTT | CASSLVESEAFF
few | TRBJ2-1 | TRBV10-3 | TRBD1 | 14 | TGTGCCATAGGGGGACAGAGCTCCTACAATGAGCAGTTCTTC | CAIGGQSSYNEQFF
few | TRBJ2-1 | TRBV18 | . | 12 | TGTGCCAGCTCACCAGGGCGCGATGAGCAGTTCTTC | CASSPGRDEQFF
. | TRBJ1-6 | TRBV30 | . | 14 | TGTGCCTGGAGTAACAGGGTCGGAAATTCACCCCTCCACTTT | CAWSNRVGNSPLHF
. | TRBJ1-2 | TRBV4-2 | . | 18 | TGTGCCAGCAGCCACCCAAATACTTACGACAGGAATATCGAGGGCTACACCTTC | CASSHPNTYDRNIEGYTF